Listed here are 26 T cell receptor beta chains from one sample, sequenced in a study of cytomegalovirus exposure and HLA in healthy donors. The PCR made use of 60 Vbeta and 13 Jbeta primers. Clones were sequenced by immunoSEQ multiplex PCR, and TCRdb holds only the in-frame ones, with some missing. Of around 44,000 clones detected, around 87% appear once; the ten largest clones hold roughly 8%. Material: PBMCs. All receptors derive from a woman aged 40 to 49 in good health and CMV-seropositive.

The V gene is TRBV28, the J gene TRBJ2-1; D perhaps matches TRBD2 (5 bases). V was clipped by 2 bases and J by 9 bases, with 14 bases between them. CDR3 length: 14 amino acids. Germline V gene sequence: CDR1 MDHEN, CDR2 SYDVKM. CDR3 residues: CASSLHGKPAEQFF. CDR3 sequence (DNA): TGTGCCAGCAGTTTACACGGGAAGCCGGCTGAGCAGTTCTTC.

The rearrangement links TRBV28 to TRBJ1-5; D perhaps matches TRBD1 (5 bases). This CDR3 contains 15 residues. The germline V and J ends were trimmed by 6 bases and 1 base, with 13 bases remaining between them. Germline lookup yields CDR1 MDHEN and CDR2 SYDVKM. This chain's CDR3 is CASSFDRQSNQPQHF. CDR3 DNA sequence: TGTGCCAGCAGCTTTGATCGACAGAGCAATCAGCCCCAGCATTTT.

The chain combines TRBV6-1 with TRBJ2-7; a possible D gene is TRBD1 (5 bases). V lost 7 bases to trimming and J lost 6 bases, with 16 bases between them. This CDR3 region has 13 residues. Germline V gene lookup returns CDR1 MNHNS and CDR2 SASEGT. The CDR3 coding sequence is TGTGCCAGCATCTTCAGGGAAGAAGCCGAGCAGTACTTC. It encodes CASIFREEAEQYF.

The chain employs TRBV19 and TRBJ2-7; 9 nucleotides line up with TRBD1. Germline assignment: CDR1 LNHDA and CDR2 SQIVND (reference sequence). The CDR3 is made up of 15 amino acids. Trimming removed 7 bases from V and 0 bases from J; junction bases left unmatched: 7. The DNA for the CDR3 is TGTGCCAGTACTCGGGAGACAGGGGGCTCCTACGAGCAGTACTTC. Translated: CASTRETGGSYEQYF.

The chain uses TRBV5-1 and TRBJ2-3; TRBD2 matches at 7 bases. Per germline, CDR1 SGHRS and CDR2 YFSETQ. The CDR3 length is 14 residues. After removal of 4 bases from V and 1 base from J, the junction contained 3 bases not matched to a gene. CDR3 protein: CASSIRGGTDTQYF. The DNA for the CDR3 is TGCGCCAGCAGCATACGGGGGGGCACAGATACGCAGTATTTT.

The V gene is TRBV13, the J gene TRBJ1-2; no clear D gene. V lost 5 bases to trimming and J lost 1 base, with 20 bases between them. Germline lookup yields CDR1 PRHDT and CDR2 FYEKMQ (reference sequence). The CDR3 spans 17 residues. The DNA for the CDR3 is TGTGCCAGCAGCCCCCAAAGACGGCCCGAGGGTAACTATGGCTACACCTTC. Its protein is CASSPQRRPEGNYGYTF.

The chain couples TRBV16 to TRBJ1-3; a possible D gene is TRBD1 (6 bases). The V and J ends lost 2 bases and 1 base respectively, with 12 bases between them. Germline V gene lookup returns CDR1 KGHSY and CDR2 FQNENV. The CDR3 has 16 amino acids. CDR3 bases: TGTGCCAGCAGCCAAGACAGGCGGGAGTCTGGAAACACCATATATTTT. It yields the protein CASSQDRRESGNTIYF.

J is TRBJ2-7 and V is TRBV6-1; D unresolved. V lost 0 bases and J lost 5, with 14 bases in between. The CDR3 spans 15 residues. Germline V CDR1 and CDR2: MNHNS, SASEGT. This chain's CDR3 is CASSEAPTPPHEQYF. The CDR3 DNA is TGTGCCAGCAGTGAAGCGCCTACCCCCCCCCACGAGCAGTACTTC.

The chain joins TRBV27 to TRBJ2-6, with D possibly TRBD2 on 6 matching bases. The CDR3 runs to 15 residues. The V end lost 7 bases, the J end lost 1 base, and 11 bases lay between the germline ends. Germline loops: CDR1 MNHEY, CDR2 SMNVEV (reference sequence). The chain's CDR3 is CASKSGTSGANVLTF. Written as DNA, the CDR3 is TGTGCCAGCAAGAGTGGGACTTCTGGGGCCAACGTCCTGACTTTC. The full variable domain, rest sourced from reference TRBV27 and TRBJ2-6, is EAQVTQNPRYLITVTGKKLTVTCSQNMNHEYMSWYRQDPGLGLRQIYYSMNVEVTDKGDVPEGYKVSRKEKRNFPLILESPSPNQTSLYFCASKSGTSGANVLTFGAGSRLTVL.

CDR3 DNA sequence: TGTGCCTGGGGTCAAGAGACAGGAACTGAAGCTTTCTTT. As protein: CAWGQETGTEAFF. The V and J genes are TRBV30 and TRBJ1-1, with a tentative D call TRBD1 (6 bases). V lost 5 bases to trimming and J lost 5 bases, with 15 bases between them. The CDR3 sequence is 13 residues long. CDR1 is GTSNPN and CDR2 is SVGIG in the germline V gene (reference sequence).

The rearrangement joins TRBV12-5 to TRBJ1-5; D is unresolved. V was shortened by 7 bases and J by 3 bases, with 10 bases between the two germline ends. Germline values: CDR1 LGHNT, CDR2 FRNRAP. The CDR3 loop spans 13 amino acids. In DNA, the CDR3 is TGTGCTAGTGCCAACGACAACAATCAGCCCCAGCATTTT. Amino acids: CASANDNNQPQHF. Drawing the rest from reference TRBV12-5 and TRBJ1-5, the complete variable domain is DARVTQTPRHKVTEMGQEVTMRCQPILGHNTVFWYRQTMMQGLELLAYFRNRAPLDDSGMPKDRFSAEMPDATLATLKIQPSEPRDSAVYFCASANDNNQPQHFGDGTRLSIL.

The chain carries TRBV10-3 and TRBJ1-1; D is possibly TRBD1 (5 bases). The CDR3 has 14 amino acids. The V end lost 6 bases, the J end lost 4 bases, and 15 bases lay between the germline ends. The germline CDR1 and CDR2 sequences are ENHRY and SYGVKD. CDR3 coding DNA: TGTGCCATCAGAGGACGGAGCGGGGGCACTGAAGCTTTCTTT. This translates into CAIRGRSGGTEAFF.

Regarding this clone: An end of the junction does not agree with germline; a read error may underlie this. Other nucleotide sequences from this sample produce the same CDR3. The V and J genes are TRBV18 and TRBJ1-4, with no clear D. Germline-derived CDR1 and CDR2 are KGHSH and LQKENI. This CDR3 is 16 amino acids long. The CDR3 region has the DNA TGTGCCAGCTCACCAAATGTTGCGGGAACTAACGAAAAACTGTTTTTT. It specifies CASSPNVAGTNEKLFF.

V is TRBV14 and J is TRBJ2-5; 7 bases agree with TRBD2. The closer fit of TRBJ2-7 to the DNA end suggests the J call may be wrong. The germline CDR1 and CDR2 sequences are SGHDN and FVKESK. The CDR3 loop spans 14 amino acids. CDR3 nucleotide sequence: TGTGCCAGCAGTGTGGCTAGCGGTGGCTACGAGCAGTACTTC. It encodes CASSVASGGYEQYF.

The rearrangement links TRBV27 to TRBJ1-1; 7 bases line up with TRBD1. Germline V gene sequence: CDR1 MNHEY, CDR2 SMNVEV (reference sequence). This CDR3 has 15 residues. The V segment lost 4 bases and the J segment 1 base; nucleotides outside the gene matches: 6. CDR3 nucleotide sequence: TGTGCCAGCAGTTCCCCGTCAGGGGGGAACACTGAAGCTTTCTTT. Its translation: CASSSPSGGNTEAFF.

The chain joins TRBV7-9 to TRBJ1-5; unclear D gene. V gave up 5 bases and J gave up 10 bases, with 12 bases separating them. Germline V gene lookup returns CDR1 SEHNR and CDR2 FQNEAQ (reference sequence). The CDR3 sequence is 12 residues long. CDR3 residues: CASSRDGGPQHF. DNA of the CDR3: TGTGCCAGCAGCAGAGACGGAGGTCCCCAGCATTTT. The complete variable domain, with remaining parts taken from reference TRBV7-9 and TRBJ1-5, reads DTGVSQNPRHKITKRGQNVTFRCDPISEHNRLYWYRQTLGQGPEFLTYFQNEAQLEKSRLLSDRFSAERPKGSFSTLEIQRTEQGDSAMYLCASSRDGGPQHFGDGTRLSIL.

This chain joins TRBV6-5 and TRBJ2-7; D unresolved. The CDR3 is made up of 14 amino acids. V lost 6 bases and J lost 4, with 16 bases in between. Per germline, CDR1 MNHEY and CDR2 SVGAGI. The CDR3 DNA reads TGTGCCAGCAGAACCCCCGGTTTACCTTACGAGCAGTACTTC. It yields the protein CASRTPGLPYEQYF.

The chain has TRBV10-2 and TRBJ1-1, with unresolved D. Germline CDR1 WSHSY, CDR2 SAAADI. The length of the CDR3 is 13 residues. The V end was cut by 7 bases, the J end by 0 bases, with 9 bases between. The CDR3 protein is CASNPGMNTEAFF. The CDR3 DNA follows: TGCGCCAGCAATCCGGGAATGAACACTGAAGCTTTCTTT.

This clone was picked up a small number of times. At one of its ends the junction is not consistent with the germline gene, which may arise from a read error. V and J are TRBV18 and TRBJ1-2, with D possibly being TRBD1 (5 bases). Germline loops: CDR1 KGHSH, CDR2 LQKENI. This CDR3 has 13 residues. The CDR3 coding sequence is TGTGCCAGCTCACCATTTGACCGACAGACAACTCACTTC. Residues: CASSPFDRQTTHF.

The genes are TRBV7-9 and TRBJ1-1; D is uncertain. Germline V gene data show CDR1 as SEHNR and CDR2 as FQNEAQ (reference sequence). Trimming pared 1 base from V and 6 bases from J, leaving 12 bases between. The CDR3 is made up of 14 amino acids. CDR3 region: CASSLGAQGPEAFF. The CDR3 bases are TGTGCCAGCAGCTTAGGGGCCCAAGGCCCTGAAGCTTTCTTT.

The chain carries TRBV10-3 and TRBJ2-5; D is perhaps TRBD1 (6 bases). Gene TRBJ2-7 matches the end of the DNA better, so the J call may be wrong. Germline V gene lookup returns CDR1 ENHRY and CDR2 SYGVKD. The CDR3 runs 15 residues. This CDR3 is CAISEIRGVFYEQYF. The CDR3 DNA reads TGTGCCATCAGTGAGATCAGGGGAGTATTCTACGAGCAGTACTTC.

V usage is TRBV6-6 and J usage is TRBJ2-1; TRBD1 might be the D (7 bases). The germline gives CDR1 MNHNY, CDR2 SVGAGI (reference sequence). The CDR3 sequence is 14 residues long. Trimming stripped 5 bases from V and 11 bases from J, with 19 bases between. The CDR3 sequence: CASSPGGSGTQQFF. CDR3 sequence (DNA): TGTGCCAGCAGTCCAGGGGGTAGCGGAACCCAGCAGTTCTTC.

The chain joins TRBV9 to TRBJ1-5, with 7 nucleotides matching TRBD1. Germline trimming cut 4 bases from V and 4 bases from J; bases unmatched to any gene: 5. Germline V CDR1 and CDR2: SGDLS, YYNGEE. CDR3 size: 14 residues. This CDR3 is CASSLGTENQPQHF. The CDR3 nucleotides are TGTGCCAGCAGCCTAGGGACAGAAAATCAGCCCCAGCATTTT.

This clone was seen once. The chain carries TRBV28 and TRBJ1-5; TRBD1 is a possible D gene (6 bases). The germline CDR1 and CDR2 sequences are MDHEN and SYDVKM. V was clipped by 4 bases and J by 4 bases, with 14 bases between them. The CDR3 length is 15 residues. CDR3 nucleotide sequence: TGTGCCAGCAGTTCGGACAGCCACTATAATCAGCCCCAGCATTTT. Amino acid sequence: CASSSDSHYNQPQHF.

The gene calls are TRBV4-1 and TRBJ1-6, with a tentative D call TRBD1 (5 bases). The CDR3 runs 16 residues. The germline V gene has CDR1 MGHRA and CDR2 YSYEKL. Deletions cut 0 bases from V and 14 bases from J, with 20 bases between. Here the CDR3 reads CASSQEGPGGMRALHF. As DNA, the CDR3 is TGCGCCAGCAGCCAAGAAGGTCCCGGGGGGATGAGAGCCCTCCACTTT.

This clone was observed a single time. The chain carries TRBV7-2 and TRBJ2-3; possible D gene TRBD1, 5 bases. There are 14 residues in the CDR3. The V end was cut by 5 bases, the J end by 3 bases, with 12 bases between. CDR1 is SGHTA and CDR2 is FQGNSA in the germline V gene. The CDR3 coding sequence is TGTGCCAGCAGCCCGCAAAAGGGGACAGATACGCAGTATTTT. Amino acid sequence: CASSPQKGTDTQYF.